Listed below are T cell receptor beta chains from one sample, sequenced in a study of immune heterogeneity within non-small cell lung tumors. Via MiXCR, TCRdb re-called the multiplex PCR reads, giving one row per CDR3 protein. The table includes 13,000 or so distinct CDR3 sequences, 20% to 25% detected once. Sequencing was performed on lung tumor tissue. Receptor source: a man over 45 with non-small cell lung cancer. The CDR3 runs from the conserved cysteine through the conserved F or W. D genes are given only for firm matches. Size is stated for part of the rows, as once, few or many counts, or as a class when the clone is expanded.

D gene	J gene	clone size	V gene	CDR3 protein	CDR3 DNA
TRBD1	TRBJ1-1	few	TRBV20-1	CSARWTGKNTEAFF	TGCAGTGCTAGATGGACAGGGAAGAACACTGAAGCTTTCTTT
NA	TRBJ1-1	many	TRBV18	CASSPSLDTEAFF	TGTGCCAGCTCACCAAGTCTGGACACTGAAGCTTTCTTT
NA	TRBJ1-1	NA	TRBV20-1	CSARYSTESFF	TGCAGTGCTAGGTACAGTACTGAATCTTTCTTT
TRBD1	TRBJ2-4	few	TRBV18	CASSAGTGGQNIQYF	TGTGCCAGCTCAGCCGGGACAGGGGGCCAAAACATTCAGTACTTC
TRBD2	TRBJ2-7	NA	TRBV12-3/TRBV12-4	CASSLPGTSFEQYF	TGTGCCAGTTCTTTGCCCGGGACTAGCTTCGAGCAGTACTTC
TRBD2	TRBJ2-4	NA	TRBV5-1	CASRPTSGVGKNIQYF	TGCGCCAGCAGACCGACTAGCGGGGTTGGCAAAAACATTCAGTACTTC
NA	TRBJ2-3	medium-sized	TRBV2	CASSERDLTDTQYF	TGTGCCAGCAGTGAAAGGGACCTCACAGATACGCAGTATTTT
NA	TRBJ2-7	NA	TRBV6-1	CASGYRQPGSIYEQYF	TGTGCCAGCGGCTACCGACAGCCGGGGAGCATCTACGAGCAGTACTTC
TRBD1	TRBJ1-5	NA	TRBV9	CASSVQGGNQPRHF	TGTGCCAGCAGCGTACAAGGGGGCAATCAGCCCCGGCATTTT
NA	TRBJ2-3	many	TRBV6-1	CASSTPLISSEDTQYF	TGTGCCAGCAGTACACCGCTTATTAGCTCGGAAGATACGCAGTATTTT
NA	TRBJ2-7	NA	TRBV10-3	CAISGLLSGTYEQYF	TGTGCCATCAGTGGCCTTTTGAGTGGCACGTACGAGCAGTACTTC
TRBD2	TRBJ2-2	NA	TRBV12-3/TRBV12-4	CASRSLTSGRTNTGELFF	TGTGCCAGCAGATCTCTAACTAGCGGGAGGACGAACACCGGGGAGCTGTTTTTT
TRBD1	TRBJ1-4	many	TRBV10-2	CASRDSTSTNEKLFF	TGCGCCAGCCGGGACAGCACTTCAACTAATGAAAAACTGTTTTTT
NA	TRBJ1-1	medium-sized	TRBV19	CASSQPGMNTEAFF	TGTGCCAGTAGCCAACCGGGAATGAACACTGAAGCTTTCTTT
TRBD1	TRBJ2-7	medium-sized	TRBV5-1	CASHRTGDEQYF	TGCGCCAGCCACCGGACAGGGGACGAGCAGTACTTC
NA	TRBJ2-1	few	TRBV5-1	CASSLSAANEQFF	TGCGCCAGCAGCTTGTCGGCAGCAAATGAGCAGTTCTTC
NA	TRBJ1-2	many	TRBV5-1	CASSLDGVGYTF	TGCGCCAGCAGCTTGGATGGGGTTGGCTACACCTTC
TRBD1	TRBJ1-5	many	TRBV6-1	CASLRQGGSNQPQHF	TGTGCCAGTTTAAGACAGGGGGGTAGCAATCAGCCCCAGCATTTT
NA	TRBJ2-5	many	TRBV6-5	CASSYSPGETQYF	TGTGCCAGCAGTTACTCACCAGGAGAGACCCAGTACTTC
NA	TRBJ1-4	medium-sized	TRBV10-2	CASTGHLNEKLFF	TGCGCCAGCACCGGACACCTTAATGAAAAACTGTTTTTT
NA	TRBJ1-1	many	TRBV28	CASSSTTGWGTEAFF	TGTGCCAGCAGTTCCACGACAGGTTGGGGCACTGAAGCTTTCTTT
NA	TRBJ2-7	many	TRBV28	CASGSRSYF	TGTGCCAGCGGAAGCAGGTCGTACTTC
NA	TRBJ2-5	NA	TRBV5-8	CASSLSARPPETQYF	TGTGCCAGCAGCTTATCTGCTAGACCACCGGAGACCCAGTACTTC
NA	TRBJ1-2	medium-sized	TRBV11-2	CASSSTLGGYGYTF	TGTGCCAGCAGCTCGACTCTCGGGGGGTATGGCTACACCTTC
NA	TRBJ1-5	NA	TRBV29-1	CSVIGGDGSQPQHF	TGCAGCGTAATAGGGGGTGACGGCAGTCAGCCCCAGCATTTT
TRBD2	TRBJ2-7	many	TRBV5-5	CASSLLTSLAGTPYEQYF	TGTGCCAGCAGCCTCCTGACATCGCTAGCGGGGACCCCCTACGAGCAGTACTTC
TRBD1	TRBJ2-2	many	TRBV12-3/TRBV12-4	CASKGQGITGELFF	TGTGCCAGCAAGGGACAGGGGATCACCGGGGAGCTGTTTTTT
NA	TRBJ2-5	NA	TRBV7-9	CASSLARAEETQYF	TGTGCCAGCAGCTTAGCGCGAGCAGAAGAGACCCAGTACTTC
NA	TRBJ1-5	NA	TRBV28	CASSLKPAGNSNKPQHF	TGTGCCAGCAGTTTAAAACCAGCGGGGAATAGCAATAAGCCCCAGCATTTT
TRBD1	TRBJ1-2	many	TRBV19	CASSRQGQGGGYGYTF	TGTGCCAGTAGTCGACAGGGACAGGGCGGAGGCTATGGCTACACCTTC
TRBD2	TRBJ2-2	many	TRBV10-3	CAIGNSGRTTGELFF	TGTGCCATCGGGAACAGCGGGAGGACTACCGGGGAGCTGTTTTTT
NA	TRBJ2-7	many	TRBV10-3	CAISELTATSSYEQYF	TGTGCCATCAGTGAACTAACAGCTACTAGCTCCTACGAGCAGTACTTC
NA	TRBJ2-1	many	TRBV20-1	CSARWRGRSYNEQFF	TGCAGTGCTAGATGGAGGGGACGCTCCTACAATGAGCAGTTCTTC
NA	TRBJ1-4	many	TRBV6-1	CASSERPTNEKLFF	TGTGCCAGCAGTGAACGGCCAACTAATGAAAAACTGTTTTTT
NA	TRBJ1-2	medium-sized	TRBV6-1	CASSAGEWGYTF	TGTGCCAGCAGCGCCGGGGAGTGGGGCTACACCTTC
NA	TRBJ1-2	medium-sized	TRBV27	CASSSIINYGYTF	TGTGCCAGCAGTTCCATTATTAACTATGGCTACACCTTC
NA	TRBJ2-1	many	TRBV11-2	CASRSQVVRRTEISYNEQFF	TGTGCCAGCCGCTCCCAAGTAGTACGGCGGACGGAAATTTCCTACAATGAGCAGTTCTTC
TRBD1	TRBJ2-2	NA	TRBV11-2	CANSPGQGNTGELLF	TGTGCCAACAGCCCTGGACAGGGGAACACCGGGGAGCTGCTTTTT
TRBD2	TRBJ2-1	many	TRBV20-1	CSASLPAGADEQFF	TGCAGTGCTAGTTTGCCAGCGGGGGCCGATGAGCAGTTCTTC
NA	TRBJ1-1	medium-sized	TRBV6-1	CASSYKLGSQTEAFF	TGTGCCAGCAGTTATAAATTAGGCAGCCAGACTGAAGCTTTCTTT
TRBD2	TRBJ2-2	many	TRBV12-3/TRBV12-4	CASSLTSGSTGELFF	TGTGCCAGCAGTTTGACTAGCGGGAGCACCGGGGAGCTGTTTTTT
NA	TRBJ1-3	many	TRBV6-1	CASSSINSGNTIYF	TGTGCCAGCAGTTCGATTAACTCTGGAAACACCATATATTTT
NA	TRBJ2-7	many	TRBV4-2	CASSQEAEYSYEQYF	TGTGCCAGCAGCCAAGAGGCAGAATACTCCTACGAGCAGTACTTC
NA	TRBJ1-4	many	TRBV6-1	CASSRYTRDTNEKLFF	TGTGCCAGCAGTAGATATACCCGGGACACTAATGAAAAACTGTTTTTT
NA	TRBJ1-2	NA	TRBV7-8	CASSPERVVRNYGYTF	TGTGCCAGCAGCCCAGAGCGGGTTGTAAGAAACTATGGCTACACCTTC
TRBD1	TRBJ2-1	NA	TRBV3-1	CASSPDRGSYNEQFF	TGTGCCAGCAGCCCCGACAGGGGATCCTACAATGAGCAGTTCTTC
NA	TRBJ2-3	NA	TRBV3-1	CASSQGILEGAVDTQYF	TGTGCCAGCAGCCAAGGTATCCTAGAGGGAGCGGTAGATACGCAGTATTTT
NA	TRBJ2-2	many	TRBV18	CASSPSNTGELFF	TGTGCCAGCTCACCGTCGAACACCGGGGAGCTGTTTTTT
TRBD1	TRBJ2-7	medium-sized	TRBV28	CASKLQGGYEQYF	TGTGCCAGCAAACTACAGGGGGGATACGAGCAGTACTTC
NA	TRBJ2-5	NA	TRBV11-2	CASSPREGFRDTQYF	TGTGCCAGCAGCCCGAGAGAAGGATTTCGCGATACCCAGTACTTC
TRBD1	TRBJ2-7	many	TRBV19	CASSMRQGAYEQYF	TGTGCCAGTAGTATGAGGCAGGGGGCCTACGAGCAGTACTTC
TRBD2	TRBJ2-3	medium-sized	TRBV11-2	CASSLDPAGVGTDTQYF	TGTGCCAGCAGCTTAGATCCGGCGGGAGTGGGCACAGATACGCAGTATTTT
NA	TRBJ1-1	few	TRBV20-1	CSARGGGRLNTEAFF	TGCAGTGCTAGAGGGGGAGGCCGGCTTAACACTGAAGCTTTCTTT
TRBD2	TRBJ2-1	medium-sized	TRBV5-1	CASSFTSGSVNEQFF	TGCGCCAGCAGCTTCACTAGCGGGAGCGTTAATGAGCAGTTCTTC
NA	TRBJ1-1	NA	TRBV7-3	CASSLRGGGPGTEAFF	TGTGCCAGCAGCTTAAGGGGGGGGGGCCCGGGCACTGAAGCTTTCTTT